This TCR beta chain was retrieved from a study of regulatory T cells in long-lasting Graves disease. Study results and limitations: Persistent patients shared 2,741 public clonotypes among themselves. Newly diagnosed patients shared fewer, at around 970.

To make TCR beta libraries, researchers used iRepertoire HTBI primers and Arm-PCR of CDR3 regions. MiXCR, run by TCRdb on the multiplex PCR reads, gives a single entry per CDR3 protein. Of hundreds of thousands of distinct CDR3 sequences in the sample, less than 20% were seen once. This clonotype showed up just a few times. The antigen remains undetermined. Regarding time point: newly diagnosed GD, antithyroid drugs for less than 3 months. Construction of the TCR library relied on RNA isolated from PBMCs. Separately, the same data were catalogued under a study of T cells in Graves' hyperthyroidism and ophthalmopathy. That paper adds: TCR CDR3 regions were first amplified by RT-PCR with HTBI primers.

The specimen comprised peripheral blood mononuclear cells (PBMCs), sampled at new diagnosis, from a patient treated with antithyroid drugs. The receptor comes from a woman aged 25-40 years with Graves disease.

The CDR3 DNA follows: TGTGCCAGCGGTCAAGGCCGACAGGGCAGGAGTGGCTACACCTTC. Translation gives CASGQGRQGRSGYTF. V usage is TRBV6-1 and J usage is TRBJ1-2; TRBD1 agrees at 7 bases. Germline-derived CDR1 and CDR2 are MNHNS and SASEGT. J lost 7 bases, V lost 8 bases, and 16 bases had no gene match. This CDR3 has 15 residues.